A selection of T cell receptor beta chains follows, all from one sample in a study of blood T cell repertoires in COVID-19. TCRdb's table, derived via immunoSEQ multiplex PCR, lists solely in-frame clones and lacks some. Of more than 80,000 clones in the sample, roughly four fifths were seen once. The sample was peripheral blood. Every receptor here comes from a woman aged 65 to 85 with acute or convalescent COVID-19. The CDR3 runs from the conserved cysteine through the conserved F or W. Fields, in order: clone size, V gene, J gene, D gene, CDR3 protein, CDR3 DNA. The D gene is left open where the match is weak. The size of a clone is reported for some rows only, either as once, few or many, or as a class for expanded clones.

>.|TRBV9|TRBJ2-5|TRBD2
CASSPSGSETQYF
TGTGCCAGCAGCCCCAGCGGGAGTGAGACCCAGTACTTC
>.|TRBV4-1|TRBJ1-5|.
CASSQAGSQPQHF
TGCGCCAGCAGCCAAGCAGGTAGTCAGCCCCAGCATTTT
>.|TRBV19|TRBJ2-5|.
CASSIDGWGVQETQYF
TGTGCCAGTAGTATAGATGGTTGGGGCGTCCAAGAGACCCAGTACTTC
>.|TRBV2|TRBJ1-1|TRBD1
CASTPQGGRTEAFF
TGTGCCAGCACCCCCCAAGGGGGCAGGACTGAAGCTTTCTTT
>few|TRBV24-1|TRBJ1-1|TRBD1
CATSDPRQGNGAFF
TGTGCCACCAGTGATCCCCGACAGGGCAATGGGGCTTTCTTT
>few|TRBV7-9|TRBJ1-4|.
CASSLDRDRDNEKLFF
TGTGCCAGCAGCTTAGATCGAGACAGAGATAATGAAAAACTGTTTTTT
>.|TRBV14|TRBJ2-7|.
CASSPSGPYTRYEQYF
TGTGCCAGCAGCCCTTCAGGCCCCTATACCCGCTACGAGCAGTACTTC
>once|TRBV3-1/TRBV3-2|TRBJ1-2|TRBD1
CASSRDRGKAGDTF
TGTGCCAGCAGCCGAGACAGGGGGAAAGCTGGGGACACCTTC
>.|TRBV7-9|TRBJ1-4|TRBD1
CATRTGGGESKLFF
TGTGCCACCCGTACAGGGGGTGGAGAGTCTAAACTGTTTTTT
>.|TRBV3-1/TRBV3-2|TRBJ2-3|.
CASSQPPGTDTQYF
TGTGCCAGCAGCCAACCCCCGGGAACAGATACGCAGTATTTT
>.|TRBV7-9|TRBJ1-5|.
CASSLEGRDQPQHF
TGTGCCAGCAGCTTAGAGGGGCGCGATCAGCCCCAGCATTTT
>few|TRBV5-6|TRBJ1-2|.
CASSLYDFYTF
TGTGCCAGCAGCTTGTATGACTTCTACACCTTC
>.|TRBV13|TRBJ1-1|.
CASSQLSIGVWVPFF
TGTGCCAGCAGCCAGTTATCGATCGGGGTGTGGGTACCTTTCTTT
>.|TRBV2|TRBJ2-1|TRBD2
CASSSRGGAYNEQFF
TGTGCCAGCAGTTCACGGGGGGGCGCCTACAATGAGCAGTTCTTC
>few|TRBV7-8|TRBJ2-3|TRBD1
CASSPRGGLGTDTQYF
TGTGCCAGCAGTCCCAGAGGGGGCCTAGGGACAGATACGCAGTATTTT
>.|TRBV10-3|TRBJ1-3|.
CAISEAIPGNTIYF
TGTGCCATCAGTGAGGCTATCCCTGGAAACACCATATATTTT
>.|TRBV19|TRBJ1-4|.
CASSIDFTGYEKLFF
TGTGCCAGTAGTATAGATTTCACAGGGTATGAAAAACTGTTTTTT
>.|TRBV27|TRBJ1-6|.
CASSPLVYPNSPLHF
TGTGCCAGCAGTCCCCTCGTATATCCCAATTCACCCCTCCACTTT
>few|TRBV5-1|TRBJ2-5|TRBD2
CASSLAPGGKETQYF
TGCGCCAGCAGCTTGGCCCCGGGGGGAAAAGAGACCCAGTACTTC
>.|TRBV2|TRBJ1-2|.
CASSEDANYGYTF
TGTGCCAGCAGCGAGGATGCTAACTATGGCTACACCTTC
>.|TRBV18|TRBJ2-7|TRBD1
CASSAGTGSFYEQYF
TGTGCCAGCTCAGCAGGGACAGGGAGCTTCTACGAGCAGTACTTC
>.|TRBV2|TRBJ2-1|TRBD1
CASIKDRGRGNEQFF
TGTGCCAGCATCAAGGACAGGGGTCGTGGCAATGAGCAGTTCTTC
>.|TRBV23-1|TRBJ1-6|.
CASSLGFLRQGNSPLHF
TGCGCCAGCAGTCTAGGTTTCTTGCGTCAGGGTAATTCACCCCTCCACTTT
>few|TRBV5-4|TRBJ2-2|.
CASSLDRQFGGELFF
TGTGCCAGCAGCTTGGACAGACAATTCGGCGGGGAGCTGTTTTTT
>.|TRBV30|TRBJ1-1|.
CAWRGSGGRRTEAFF
TGTGCCTGGAGGGGCTCGGGGGGCAGGAGAACTGAAGCTTTCTTT
>.|TRBV6-5|TRBJ2-3|.
CASSSGRWGTDTQYF
TGTGCCAGCAGTTCAGGGCGGTGGGGCACAGATACGCAGTATTTT
>.|TRBV2|TRBJ1-2|.
CASRRETVPYGYTF
TGTGCCAGCAGAAGAGAGACAGTCCCCTATGGCTACACCTTC
>few|TRBV5-4|TRBJ1-2|.
CASSRKSGNQRWGYTF
TGTGCCAGCAGTCGAAAATCCGGGAACCAAAGATGGGGCTACACCTTC
>once|TRBV2|TRBJ2-1|TRBD2
CASSEAASGGADEQFF
TGTGCCAGCAGTGAAGCAGCTAGCGGGGGGGCCGATGAGCAGTTCTTC
>.|TRBV3-1/TRBV3-2|TRBJ1-2|.
CASSQVRDTPYGYTF
TGTGCCAGCAGCCAAGTTAGGGACACCCCCTATGGCTACACCTTC
>.|TRBV23-1|TRBJ2-5|TRBD1
CASSQRAGTGLEETQYF
TGCGCCAGCAGTCAAAGGGCCGGGACAGGGCTCGAAGAGACCCAGTACTTC
>few|TRBV11-3|TRBJ2-7|.
CASTIRDSSSYEQYF
TGTGCCAGCACCATCCGGGACTCAAGCTCCTACGAGCAGTACTTC
>.|TRBV27|TRBJ1-2|.
CASSLFGAHNYGYTF
TGTGCCAGCAGTTTATTTGGGGCCCATAACTATGGCTACACCTTC
>.|TRBV9|TRBJ1-1|.
CASSVTGSNTEAFF
TGTGCCAGCAGCGTAACAGGGTCGAACACTGAAGCTTTCTTT
>.|TRBV6-4|TRBJ1-5|TRBD1
CASSAPGGQARQPQHF
TGTGCCAGCAGTGCCCCGGGGGGACAGGCCAGGCAGCCCCAGCATTTT
>.|TRBV4-2|TRBJ1-1|.
CASSHGGGVFF
TGTGCCAGCAGCCACGGGGGGGGAGTATTCTTT
>.|TRBV5-1|TRBJ1-2|TRBD1
CASSLGTGLNYGYTF
TGCGCCAGCAGCTTGGGGACAGGGTTAAATTATGGCTACACCTTC
>.|TRBV7-2|TRBJ2-7|TRBD2
CASSRPDGRDEQYF
TGTGCCAGCAGCCGGCCGGACGGGAGGGACGAGCAGTACTTC
>.|TRBV6-5|TRBJ1-2|.
CASSSRPGQFNYGYTF
TGTGCCAGCAGTTCTAGACCGGGACAATTTAACTATGGCTACACCTTC
>.|TRBV5-1|TRBJ2-7|TRBD1
CASNYGTGSYEQYF
TGCGCCAGCAACTACGGGACAGGGTCCTACGAGCAGTACTTC
>.|TRBV6-1|TRBJ2-5|TRBD2
CASSDRGLVFWSTQYF
TGTGCCAGCAGTGATAGGGGACTAGTTTTTTGGTCTACCCAGTACTTC
>.|TRBV5-4|TRBJ2-3|TRBD2
CASSPRRGGYTDTQYF
TGTGCCAGCAGCCCGCGACGCGGGGGGTACACAGATACGCAGTATTTT
>.|TRBV28|TRBJ1-2|.
CASSLWQRAYGYTF
TGTGCCAGCAGTTTATGGCAGCGAGCCTATGGCTACACCTTC
>.|TRBV5-1|TRBJ2-3|.
CASSLSGGSTDTQYF
TGCGCCAGCAGCTTGTCTGGGGGGAGCACAGATACGCAGTATTTT
>few|TRBV28|TRBJ1-6|TRBD1
CATVGQGILGYNSPLHF
TGTGCCACCGTCGGACAGGGGATCTTGGGATATAATTCACCCCTCCACTTT
>.|TRBV27|TRBJ1-2|.
CASTPLGANRGGYTF
TGTGCCAGCACCCCCCTGGGGGCGAACCGAGGAGGCTACACCTTC
>.|TRBV7-9|TRBJ1-4|TRBD1
CASSFGDSEKLFF
TGTGCCAGCAGCTTCGGGGACAGCGAAAAACTGTTTTTT
>.|TRBV2|TRBJ1-4|.
CASGGTDRFVANEKLFF
TGTGCCAGCGGGGGGACCGACCGGTTCGTGGCTAATGAAAAACTGTTTTTT
>once|TRBV19|TRBJ1-2|.
CAGKDRKSGADGYTF
TGTGCCGGGAAAGACAGGAAAAGTGGTGCTGATGGCTACACCTTC
>.|TRBV19|TRBJ2-3|.
CASSIGVTSTDTQYF
TGTGCCAGTAGTATCGGAGTCACTAGCACAGATACGCAGTATTTT
>.|TRBV2|TRBJ1-4|.
CASRKSDEKLFF
TGTGCCAGCCGGAAAAGCGATGAAAAACTGTTTTTT
>once|TRBV15|TRBJ1-5|.
CATSRDLGQDSNQPQHF
TGTGCCACCAGCAGAGATCTGGGCCAGGATAGCAATCAGCCCCAGCATTTT
>once|TRBV28|TRBJ1-1|.
CASGGSSGSNTEAFF
TGTGCCAGCGGAGGCTCGTCGGGATCGAACACTGAAGCTTTCTTT
>.|TRBV5-8|TRBJ2-3|.
CASSLGGIGDTQYF
TGTGCCAGCAGCTTGGGAGGGATCGGAGATACGCAGTATTTT
>.|TRBV5-8|TRBJ1-2|TRBD1
CASSWETGFFGYTF
TGTGCCAGCAGCTGGGAGACAGGGTTTTTCGGCTACACCTTC
>.|TRBV30|TRBJ2-1|.
CAWTLTIEQFF
TGTGCCTGGACCCTTACTATTGAGCAGTTCTTC
>.|TRBV7-8|TRBJ2-1|.
CASSLAAGEQFF
TGTGCCAGCAGCCTCGCCGCGGGTGAGCAGTTCTTC
>.|TRBV18|TRBJ1-1|TRBD1
CASCGQGSTEAFF
TGTGCCAGCTGCGGACAGGGCAGCACTGAAGCTTTCTTT
>.|TRBV6-1|TRBJ1-1|.
CASSEVFQHEAFF
TGTGCCAGCAGTGAGGTGTTTCAACACGAAGCTTTCTTT